The source of this TCR beta chain is a study of blood T cell repertoires in COVID-19. Study-wide context: The United States, Italy and Spain supplied acute and convalescent COVID-19 samples. The cDNA or gDNA used as material had been derived from T cells, B-cell-depleted T cells, or PBMCs.

Assay used: immunoSEQ multiplex PCR; TCRdb lists only in-frame clones, some missing. The table includes about 350,000 clones, roughly 90% detected once. As for this clone: Other DNA sequences in the same sample also yield this CDR3.

Per germline, CDR1 SGHTA and CDR2 FQGTGA. The germline V and J ends were trimmed by 2 bases and 6 bases, with 8 bases remaining between them. The CDR3 covers 13 residues. The TCR sequence derives from a woman aged 25 to 45 who had been exposed to COVID-19. The V gene is TRBV7-3, the J gene TRBJ2-1; D may be TRBD2 (5 bases). Sequenced material: PBMCs or T cells enriched from blood (not recorded which). DNA for the CDR3: TGTGCCAGCAGCTTAGGACTTTTCAATGAGCAGTTCTTC. This codes for CASSLGLFNEQFF.